Listed below are T cell receptor beta chains from one sample, sequenced in a study of beta chain features in type 1 diabetes. Assay used: immunoSEQ multiplex PCR; TCRdb lists only in-frame clones, some missing. In the table there are tens of thousands of clones, around 45% of which are singletons. The specimen was stem cell memory CD4+ T cells from blood. These receptors were collected from a man younger than 45 with type 1 diabetes. Each CDR3 is given with its conserved first and last residue. The D gene is left open where the match is weak. A row's size may be missing; if present it is once, few, many or a size class.

clone_size: .; j_call: TRBJ1-3; d_call: .; v_call: TRBV7-8; cdr3_nt: TGTGCCAGCAGCTTCCGCTACCCCGGAAACACCATATATTTT; cdr3_aa: CASSFRYPGNTIYF
clone_size: few; j_call: TRBJ2-3; d_call: TRBD2; v_call: TRBV7-8; cdr3_nt: TGTGCCAGCAGCCCCCGGACTAGCGGGAGCACAGATACGCAGTATTTT; cdr3_aa: CASSPRTSGSTDTQYF
clone_size: .; j_call: TRBJ1-3; d_call: .; v_call: TRBV5-1; cdr3_nt: TGCGCCAGCAGCTTGTTTCAGGGGTCCCCCCTCTCTGGAAACACCATATATTTT; cdr3_aa: CASSLFQGSPLSGNTIYF
clone_size: .; j_call: TRBJ2-2; d_call: .; v_call: TRBV6-6; cdr3_nt: TGTGCCACCACCGCGGAGGTCGGGGAGCTGTTTTTT; cdr3_aa: CATTAEVGELFF
clone_size: once; j_call: TRBJ1-2; d_call: TRBD1; v_call: TRBV19; cdr3_nt: TGTGCCAGTAGCCGACGAGGACAGGCTCTTGGGTATGGCTACACCTTC; cdr3_aa: CASSRRGQALGYGYTF
clone_size: .; j_call: TRBJ2-2; d_call: .; v_call: TRBV30; cdr3_nt: TGTGCCTGGAGTTTTCTCGGGACAAGGACCGGGGAGCTGTTTTTT; cdr3_aa: CAWSFLGTRTGELFF
clone_size: .; j_call: TRBJ2-7; d_call: TRBD2; v_call: TRBV4-3; cdr3_nt: TGCGCCAGCAGCCAAGGTCTAGCGGGTTTATACGAGCAGTACTTC; cdr3_aa: CASSQGLAGLYEQYF
clone_size: .; j_call: TRBJ2-1; d_call: .; v_call: TRBV7-2; cdr3_nt: TGTGCCAGCAGCTTAGCCAGTGCAGACAATGAGCAGTTCTTC; cdr3_aa: CASSLASADNEQFF
clone_size: .; j_call: TRBJ2-7; d_call: .; v_call: TRBV7-2; cdr3_nt: TGTGCCAGCAGCTCACAGGGGGGAGGGACCTACGAGCAGTACTTC; cdr3_aa: CASSSQGGGTYEQYF
clone_size: .; j_call: TRBJ2-1; d_call: .; v_call: TRBV5-6; cdr3_nt: TGTGCCAGCAGACTGGGGCGTGAGCAGTTCTTC; cdr3_aa: CASRLGREQFF
clone_size: few; j_call: TRBJ1-2; d_call: .; v_call: TRBV7-9; cdr3_nt: TGTGCCAGCAGCTTAACGGAGAACTATGGCTACACCTTC; cdr3_aa: CASSLTENYGYTF
clone_size: few; j_call: TRBJ1-5; d_call: .; v_call: TRBV4-3; cdr3_nt: TGCGCCAGCAGCCAACGGGCGGGAGCGGATCAGCCCCAGCATTTT; cdr3_aa: CASSQRAGADQPQHF
clone_size: .; j_call: TRBJ2-1; d_call: TRBD1; v_call: TRBV4-1; cdr3_nt: TGCGCCAGCAGCCAAACCTCGACAGGGGCTGAGCAGTTCTTC; cdr3_aa: CASSQTSTGAEQFF
clone_size: few; j_call: TRBJ2-6; d_call: TRBD1; v_call: TRBV10-3; cdr3_nt: TGTGCCACGGGACAGGGGGCATATGGGGCCAACGTCCTGACTTTC; cdr3_aa: CATGQGAYGANVLTF
clone_size: few; j_call: TRBJ1-1; d_call: .; v_call: TRBV19; cdr3_nt: TGTGCCAGTAGTATCGTCTCGGTCCCGCCCGAAGCTTTCTTT; cdr3_aa: CASSIVSVPPEAFF
clone_size: .; j_call: TRBJ2-1; d_call: TRBD2; v_call: TRBV7-2; cdr3_nt: TGTGCCAGCAGCTTAGGAGCACTAGCGCCGTACAATGAGCAGTTCTTC; cdr3_aa: CASSLGALAPYNEQFF
clone_size: .; j_call: TRBJ2-1; d_call: .; v_call: TRBV13; cdr3_nt: TGTGCCAGCAGCCTCCGGCACCCAGGCAATGAGCAGTTCTTC; cdr3_aa: CASSLRHPGNEQFF
clone_size: .; j_call: TRBJ2-7; d_call: .; v_call: TRBV21-1; cdr3_nt: TGTGCCAGCCACTATAGCAGGGACTCCTACGAGCAGTACTTC; cdr3_aa: CASHYSRDSYEQYF
clone_size: .; j_call: TRBJ2-7; d_call: .; v_call: TRBV5-4; cdr3_nt: TGTGCCAGCAGCCAGGGGGGAGCTTACTACGAGCAGTACTTC; cdr3_aa: CASSQGGAYYEQYF
clone_size: .; j_call: TRBJ1-1; d_call: TRBD1; v_call: TRBV2; cdr3_nt: TGTGCCAGCAGTGTCAGGGGGTACACTGAAGCTTTCTTT; cdr3_aa: CASSVRGYTEAFF
clone_size: few; j_call: TRBJ2-3; d_call: .; v_call: TRBV29-1; cdr3_nt: TGCAGTGTCAGGACTGGTACAGATACGCAGTATTTT; cdr3_aa: CSVRTGTDTQYF
clone_size: .; j_call: TRBJ1-3; d_call: .; v_call: TRBV4-3; cdr3_nt: TGCGCCAGCAGCTCCGGGGTCCACTCTGGAAACACCATATATTTT; cdr3_aa: CASSSGVHSGNTIYF
clone_size: .; j_call: TRBJ2-1; d_call: TRBD2; v_call: TRBV27; cdr3_nt: TGTGCCAGCAGTTTATCGCCCCCCGGACTAGCGGATTACAATGAGCAGTTCTTC; cdr3_aa: CASSLSPPGLADYNEQFF
clone_size: .; j_call: TRBJ1-1; d_call: TRBD1; v_call: TRBV27; cdr3_nt: TGTGCCAGCAGCCGGGACAGGGAGAACACTGAAGCTTTCTTT; cdr3_aa: CASSRDRENTEAFF
clone_size: .; j_call: TRBJ1-2; d_call: TRBD1; v_call: TRBV2; cdr3_nt: TGTGCCAGCAGTCCCGCTTTCAGGGGGTTCTATGGCTACACCTTC; cdr3_aa: CASSPAFRGFYGYTF
clone_size: .; j_call: TRBJ2-1; d_call: TRBD2; v_call: TRBV19; cdr3_nt: TGTGCCAGTAGTACCGAACTAGCGGGAGGTGAGCAGTTCTTC; cdr3_aa: CASSTELAGGEQFF
clone_size: .; j_call: TRBJ1-4; d_call: .; v_call: TRBV29-1; cdr3_nt: TGCAGCGGAGGAGGGTCCAATGAAAAACTGTTTTTT; cdr3_aa: CSGGGSNEKLFF
clone_size: few; j_call: TRBJ1-1; d_call: .; v_call: TRBV18; cdr3_nt: TGTGCCAGCTCACCAAAGAGATCCACTGAAGCTTTCTTT; cdr3_aa: CASSPKRSTEAFF